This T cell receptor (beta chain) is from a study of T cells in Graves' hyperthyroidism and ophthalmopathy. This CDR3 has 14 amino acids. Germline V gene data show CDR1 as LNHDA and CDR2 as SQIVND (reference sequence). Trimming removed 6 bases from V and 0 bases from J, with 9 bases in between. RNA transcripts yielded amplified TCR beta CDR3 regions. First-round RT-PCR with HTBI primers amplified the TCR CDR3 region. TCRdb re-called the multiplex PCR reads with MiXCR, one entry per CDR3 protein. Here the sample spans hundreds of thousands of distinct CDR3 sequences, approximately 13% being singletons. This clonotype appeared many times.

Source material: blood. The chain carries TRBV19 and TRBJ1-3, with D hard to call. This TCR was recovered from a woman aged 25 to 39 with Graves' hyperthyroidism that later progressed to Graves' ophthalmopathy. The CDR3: CASRAGSSGNTIYF. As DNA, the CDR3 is TGTGCCAGTAGGGCAGGTTCCTCTGGAAACACCATATATTTT.